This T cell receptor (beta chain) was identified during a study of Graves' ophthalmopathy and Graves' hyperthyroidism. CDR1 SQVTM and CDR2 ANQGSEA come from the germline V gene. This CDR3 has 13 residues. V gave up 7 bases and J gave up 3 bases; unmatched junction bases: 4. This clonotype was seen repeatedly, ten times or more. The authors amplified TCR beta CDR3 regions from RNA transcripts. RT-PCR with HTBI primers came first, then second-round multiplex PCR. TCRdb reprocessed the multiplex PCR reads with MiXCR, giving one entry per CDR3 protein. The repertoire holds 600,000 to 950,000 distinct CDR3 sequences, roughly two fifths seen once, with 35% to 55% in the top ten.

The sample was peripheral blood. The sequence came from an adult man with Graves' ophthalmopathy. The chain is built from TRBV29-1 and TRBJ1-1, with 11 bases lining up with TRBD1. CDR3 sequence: CSGGDRGYTEAFF. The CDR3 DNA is TGCAGCGGTGGGGACAGGGGGTACACTGAAGCTTTCTTT.